Below, one T cell receptor beta chain is given with its context. Its antigen remains unidentified. This sample was taken from a study of cytomegalovirus exposure and HLA in healthy donors. Whole-study context: An early release of data contained 70 million to 95 million unique TCRs, which came from HLA-typed donors. Study findings and constraints: A later analysis showed TCR association rates differing by HLA locus, peaking at DRB1 and lowest at HLA-C. The CMV antigen specificity of a few CMV-associated chains was confirmed through in vitro analysis. Upon later analysis, HLA-associated TCR beta chains proved more clonally expanded than other, equally common chains.

Trimming removed 6 bases from V and 3 bases from J; junction bases left unmatched: 1. In germline, CDR1 is MGHRA, CDR2 YSYEKL. CDR3 length: 14 amino acids. The PCR made use of 60 Vbeta and 13 Jbeta primers. Only in-frame clones appear in the TCRdb table, and some are missing; sequencing was by immunoSEQ multiplex PCR. The sample holds roughly 190,000 clones. The chain uses TRBV4-1 and TRBJ2-1; TRBD2 aligns across 11 bases. The sequenced sample was PBMCs. The TCR comes from a woman between 18 and 30 years old in good health and CMV-seropositive. The DNA for the CDR3 is TGCGCCAGCAGTGGACTAGCGGGCTACAATGAGCAGTTCTTC. Its protein product is CASSGLAGYNEQFF.